The present TCR beta chain was sequenced within a study of blood T cell repertoires in COVID-19 (dated by TCRdb to the early 2020s). General notes on the study: Collaborator samples came from the United States, Italy and Spain and covered acute and convalescent phases of COVID-19. HLA class I and class II types, where available, came from metadata supplied by the sample provider rather than from assay-based typing. The samples were drawn from the first 160 participants of the ongoing ImmuneRACE study and from 1,200 or so subjects provided by 6 global collaborators. The repertoires were released in a freely available public database meant as a resource for research on the immune response to SARS-CoV-2. The material from the prospective study consisted of cDNA or gDNA derived from T cells, B-cell-depleted T cells, or PBMCs. The sample metadata nearly always contained a de-identified subject ID, COVID-19 status, age in years and sex. Subjects who had been exposed to COVID-19, were actively infected with it, or had recovered from it provided the deeply sampled blood TCRbeta repertoires that made up the dataset.

TCRbeta CDR3 regions were amplified from genomic DNA by means of the immunoSEQ Assay, a bias-controlled multiplex PCR. As for how the authors treated the data: The number of nucleated cells in each sample was estimated from the amplification of reference gene primers within the assay. To quantify the absolute abundance of each unique TCRbeta CDR3 rearrangement, sequence reads were collapsed and filtered. For each sample, productive Simpson clonality was calculated by taking the square root of Simpson's diversity index across productive rearrangements. TCRdb took over this immuneACCESS table, retaining in-frame rearrangements with V and J assigned. Such tables are incomplete; in checked studies, under half of the missing clones stem from an unresolved V gene, and the remainder is unexplained. The DNA gave D and trimming, while V, J and clone size come from that table. This sample lists approximately 230,000 clones; approximately 80% were detected once. The ten largest account for 7.5% to 10% of the sample.

General findings and caveats noted by the study authors: How much clinical and demographic metadata was included differed by source and by participant, and the metadata was provided uncurated.

CDR1 and CDR2 are read off the germline V gene (reference sequence) as MNHEY and SMNVEV. Trimming accounts for 5 bases at V and 2 bases at J, while the number of junction bases matched to no gene is 12. From its cysteine to its phenylalanine, the CDR3 spans 17 amino acids. Only the CDR3 portion is preserved as DNA: 51 bases, with reading frame beginning at the first base. The collaborating institutions used their own protocols to collect whole blood in K2EDTA tubes. Collaborator samples were shipped for TCRbeta analysis as frozen whole blood, isolated PBMCs, or DNA extracted from either sample type. A remark on this clone: The antigen it recognizes is unknown. Per-base qualities were not stored, and no clone one base away is much larger.

The sequencing sample was made of peripheral blood. The chain is encoded by TRBV27 joined to TRBJ2-1, with 7 junctional bases fitting TRBD1. This sequence was found in a man older than 75 with acute or convalescent COVID-19. The CDR3 region reads CASSLDPDRVTYNEQFF. The bases read TGTGCCAGCAGTCTAGATCCAGACAGGGTTACCTACAATGAGCAGTTCTTC.